This is a list of T cell receptor beta chains from one sample in a study of T cell therapy after organ transplantation. These TCRs' antigens remain unknown. Clones were read by immunoSEQ multiplex PCR, and TCRdb kept only the in-frame ones, dropping some. The sample consists of roughly 15,000 clones, 85% of them appearing once. The starting material was CD8+ T cells from blood, obtained after autologous CMV-specific T cell therapy. These receptors were collected from a human patient who had received a solid organ transplant and had CMV disease. Some T cells may originate from the graft donor. Both conserved end residues are part of each CDR3. A D gene is named only where the DNA matches it firmly. Clone size is shown for a subset of rows, as once, few, many or a class of expanded clone.

cdr3_nt cdr3_aa v_call d_call j_call clone_size
TGTGCCTGGAGTTTATCGGGTAATTCACCCCTCCACTTT CAWSLSGNSPLHF TRBV30 . TRBJ1-6 .
TGTGCCAGCAGCTTGGAGGGGCTCAGTTATGGCTACACCTTC CASSLEGLSYGYTF TRBV13 . TRBJ1-2 once
TGTGCCAGCAGTTTGAGGGCCACCGGGGAGCTGTTTTTT CASSLRATGELFF TRBV27 . TRBJ2-2 .
TGTGCCAGCAGTCGGTTTGAATCGACAAGGGCAGCAACTGAAGCTTTCTTT CASSRFESTRAATEAFF TRBV27 . TRBJ1-1 once
TGTGCCAGCAGCCCCACAGGACTAGTATACAATGAGCAGTTCTTC CASSPTGLVYNEQFF TRBV16 TRBD2 TRBJ2-1 .
TGTGCCAGCAGCCCCGTGGGACAGGGGGCTGACAATGAGCAGTTCTTC CASSPVGQGADNEQFF TRBV13 TRBD1 TRBJ2-1 once
TGCGCCAGCAGCCAGGAGACTAGCGGGGGGTTGTACAATGAGCAGTTCTTC CASSQETSGGLYNEQFF TRBV4-3 TRBD2 TRBJ2-1 .
TGTGCCAGCAGCGTAGGGGTGAATAGCAATCAGCCCCAGCATTTT CASSVGVNSNQPQHF TRBV9 . TRBJ1-5 .
TGTGCCTGGGGGAAAGGTGAGCAGTTCTTC CAWGKGEQFF TRBV30 . TRBJ2-1 .
TGTGCCAGCAGCGCCGAGACAGGGGACCTCACAGATACGCAGTATTTT CASSAETGDLTDTQYF TRBV9 TRBD1 TRBJ2-3 .
TGTGCCACCAGCAGAGATGAGACTAGCGGGAGTCTGGAAACCGGGGAGCTGTTTTTT CATSRDETSGSLETGELFF TRBV15 TRBD2 TRBJ2-2 .
TGTGCCAGCAGCTCTGAGGGGAGATTGCACCTAAATGAGCAGTTCTTC CASSSEGRLHLNEQFF TRBV5-8 . TRBJ2-1 once
TGTGCCAGCAGCTTGACCCCCGGGAGAAGCAAGGACGAGCAGTACTTC CASSLTPGRSKDEQYF TRBV5-5 . TRBJ2-7 .
TGTGCCAGCAGTGGATATCAAGGACAACTTAACTATGGCTACACCTTC CASSGYQGQLNYGYTF TRBV10-3 . TRBJ1-2 .
TGTGCCAGCATCTCGGGGCGGGGAGGGGCCCAAAGCACAGATACGCAGTATTTT CASISGRGGAQSTDTQYF TRBV6-7 TRBD2 TRBJ2-3 once
TGTGCCAGCAGCCCAGTTGGGGGGGCGGGACACTACGAGCAGTACTTC CASSPVGGAGHYEQYF TRBV5-8 . TRBJ2-7 .
TGTGCCAGCAGCCATAAGGGGGACGGCTCCTACGAGCAGTACTTC CASSHKGDGSYEQYF TRBV6-6 . TRBJ2-7 .
TGCGCCAGCAGCGCTGGACAGGACAACTATGGCTACACCTTC CASSAGQDNYGYTF TRBV5-1 TRBD1 TRBJ1-2 .